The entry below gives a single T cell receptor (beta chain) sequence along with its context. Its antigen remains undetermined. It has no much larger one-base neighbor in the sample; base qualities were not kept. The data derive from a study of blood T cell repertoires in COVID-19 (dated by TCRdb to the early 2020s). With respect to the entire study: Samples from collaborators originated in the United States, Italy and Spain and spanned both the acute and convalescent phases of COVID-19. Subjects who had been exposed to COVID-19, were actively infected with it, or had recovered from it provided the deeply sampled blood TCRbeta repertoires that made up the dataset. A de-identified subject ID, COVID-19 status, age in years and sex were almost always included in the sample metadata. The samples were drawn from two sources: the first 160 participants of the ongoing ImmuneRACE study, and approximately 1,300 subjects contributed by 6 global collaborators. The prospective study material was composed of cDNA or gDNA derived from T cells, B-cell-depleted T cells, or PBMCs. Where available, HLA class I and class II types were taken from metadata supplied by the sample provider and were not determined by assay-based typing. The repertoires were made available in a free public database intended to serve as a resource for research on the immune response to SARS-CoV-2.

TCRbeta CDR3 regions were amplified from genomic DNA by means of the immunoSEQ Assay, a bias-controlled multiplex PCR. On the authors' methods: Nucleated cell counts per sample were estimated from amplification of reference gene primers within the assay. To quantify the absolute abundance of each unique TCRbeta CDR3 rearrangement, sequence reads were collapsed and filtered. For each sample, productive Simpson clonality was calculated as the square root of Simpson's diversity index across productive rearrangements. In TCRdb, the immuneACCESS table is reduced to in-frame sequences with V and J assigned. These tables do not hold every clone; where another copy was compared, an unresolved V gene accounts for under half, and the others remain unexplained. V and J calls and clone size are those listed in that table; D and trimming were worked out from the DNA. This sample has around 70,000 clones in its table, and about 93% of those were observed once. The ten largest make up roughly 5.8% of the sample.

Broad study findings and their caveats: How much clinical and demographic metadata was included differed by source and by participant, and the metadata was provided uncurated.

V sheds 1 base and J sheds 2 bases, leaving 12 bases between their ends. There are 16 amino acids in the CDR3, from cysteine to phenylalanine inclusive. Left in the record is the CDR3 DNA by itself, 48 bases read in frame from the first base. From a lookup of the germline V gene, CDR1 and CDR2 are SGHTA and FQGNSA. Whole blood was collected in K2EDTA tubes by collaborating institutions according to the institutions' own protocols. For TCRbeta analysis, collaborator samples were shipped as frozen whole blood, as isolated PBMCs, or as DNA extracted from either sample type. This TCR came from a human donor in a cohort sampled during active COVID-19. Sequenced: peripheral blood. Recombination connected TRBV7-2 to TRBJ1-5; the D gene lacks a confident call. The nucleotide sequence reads TGTGCCAGCAGCTTAGTGGGCGGGGATGGCAATCAGCCCCAGCATTTT. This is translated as CASSLVGGDGNQPQHF. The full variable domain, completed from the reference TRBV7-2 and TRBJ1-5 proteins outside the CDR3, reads GAGVSQSPSNKVTEKGKDVELRCDPISGHTALYWYRQSLGQGLEFLIYFQGNSAPDKSGLPSDRFSAERTGGSVSTLTIQRTQQEDSAVYLCASSLVGGDGNQPQHFGDGTRLSIL.